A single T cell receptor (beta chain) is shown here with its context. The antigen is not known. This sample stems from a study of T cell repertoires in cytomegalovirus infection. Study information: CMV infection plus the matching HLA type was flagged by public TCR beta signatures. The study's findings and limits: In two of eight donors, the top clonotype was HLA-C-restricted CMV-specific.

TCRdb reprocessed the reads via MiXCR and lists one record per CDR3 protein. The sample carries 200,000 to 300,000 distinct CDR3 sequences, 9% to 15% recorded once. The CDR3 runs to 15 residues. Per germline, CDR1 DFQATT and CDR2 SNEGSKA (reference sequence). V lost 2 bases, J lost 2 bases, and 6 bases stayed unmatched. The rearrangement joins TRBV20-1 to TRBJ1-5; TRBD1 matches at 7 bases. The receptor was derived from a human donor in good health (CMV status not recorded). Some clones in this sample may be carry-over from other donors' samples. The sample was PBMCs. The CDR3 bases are TGCAGTGCTAGACACCGACAGGGTGGCAATCAGCCCCAGCATTTT. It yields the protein CSARHRQGGNQPQHF.